The clone carrying this T cell receptor (beta chain) was seen a single time. CDR1 SGHTA and CDR2 FQGNSA come from the germline V gene. V shed 2 bases and J shed 6 bases, with 9 bases lying between them. The CDR3 totals 13 residues. Per the study methods: The assay estimated nucleated cells by amplifying reference gene primers. Assay: immunoSEQ multiplex PCR; the TCRdb copy retains only in-frame clones and omits some. V, J and clone size derive from that table, while D and trimming were established from the DNA sequence. The data show almost 250,000 clones, approximately 86% seen once. The data are from a study of blood T cell repertoires in COVID-19. Study summary: Samples taken during acute and convalescent COVID-19 were collected in the United States, Italy and Spain. Sample material is recorded as cDNA or gDNA derived from T cells, B-cell-depleted T cells, or PBMCs.

The receptor was derived from a woman aged 55-75 years who had recovered from COVID-19. The rearrangement joins TRBV7-2 to TRBJ2-3; D is uncertain. Sequenced sample: peripheral blood. CDR3 in DNA: TGTGCCAGCAGCTTATCCCCATTCGATACGCAGTATTTT. Amino acid sequence: CASSLSPFDTQYF.